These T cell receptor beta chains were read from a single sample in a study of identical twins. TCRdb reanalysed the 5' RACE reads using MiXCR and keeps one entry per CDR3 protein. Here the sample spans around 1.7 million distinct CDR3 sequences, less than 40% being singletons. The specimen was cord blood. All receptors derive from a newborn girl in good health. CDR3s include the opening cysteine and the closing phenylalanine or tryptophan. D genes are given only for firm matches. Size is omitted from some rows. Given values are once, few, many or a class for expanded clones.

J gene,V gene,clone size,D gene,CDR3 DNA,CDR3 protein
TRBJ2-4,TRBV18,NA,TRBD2,TGTGCCAGCTCACCCCTAGCGGACTTAGCCAAAAACATTCAGTACTTC,CASSPLADLAKNIQYF
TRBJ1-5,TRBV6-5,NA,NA,TGTGACAGCAGTTACGGTCCGGGGGATGATCAGCCCCAGCATTTT,CDSSYGPGDDQPQHF
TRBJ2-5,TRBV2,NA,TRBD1,TGTGCCAGCAGGACAGACAGGGGGCAAGAGACCCAGTACTTC,CASRTDRGQETQYF
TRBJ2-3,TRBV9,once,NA,TGTGCCAGCGGGAGTAGCAGGGGCACAGATACGCAGTATTTT,CASGSSRGTDTQYF
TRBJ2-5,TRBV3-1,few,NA,TGTGCCAGCAAGACCGGGACGCACAGAGGGACCCAGTACTTC,CASKTGTHRGTQYF
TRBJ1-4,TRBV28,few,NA,TGTGCCAGCAGTTTACCATGGCGCGGTATGACTAATGAAAAACTGTTTTTT,CASSLPWRGMTNEKLFF
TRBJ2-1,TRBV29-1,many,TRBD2,TGCAGCGCTACGACTAGCGGGAGCCCAATCTACAATGAGCAGTTCTTC,CSATTSGSPIYNEQFF
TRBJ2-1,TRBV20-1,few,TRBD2,TGCAGTGCAAGGAACTCACTAGCGGGAGGGCCGGGTGAGCAGTTCTTC,CSARNSLAGGPGEQFF
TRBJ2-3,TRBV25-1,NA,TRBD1,TGTGTCAGCAGTGAATGGGGACAGACGGGAGATACGCAGTATTTT,CVSSEWGQTGDTQYF
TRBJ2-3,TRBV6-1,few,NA,TGTGCCAGCAGTACCCAGGGTCCAGATACGCAGTATTTT,CASSTQGPDTQYF
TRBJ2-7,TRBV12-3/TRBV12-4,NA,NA,TGTGTCAGCAGTTTGTCGGGAGCGCCCTACGAGCAGTACTTC,CVSSLSGAPYEQYF
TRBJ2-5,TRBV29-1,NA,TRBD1,TGCAGCGTAGGGACAGTGGAGCAGTACTTC,CSVGTVEQYF
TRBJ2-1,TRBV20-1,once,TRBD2,TGCAGTGCCCAAAGAAGCGGGGGGGCGAGAAATGAGCAGTTCTTC,CSAQRSGGARNEQFF
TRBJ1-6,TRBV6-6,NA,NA,TGTGCCACCTTTCGTAGTTCAGGACAAGGAAATTCACCCCTCCACTTT,CATFRSSGQGNSPLHF
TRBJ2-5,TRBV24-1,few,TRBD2,TGTGCCACCACTAGCGGGAGGGAGACCCAGTACTTC,CATTSGRETQYF
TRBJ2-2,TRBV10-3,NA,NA,TGTGCCATCAGTGATCGGGAGAATGACGGGGAGCTGTTTTTT,CAISDRENDGELFF
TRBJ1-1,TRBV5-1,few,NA,TGCGCCAGCAGCTTGGGGGCCCCTGTGAACACTGAAGCTTTCTTT,CASSLGAPVNTEAFF
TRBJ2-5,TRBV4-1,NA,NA,TGCGCCAGCAGCCAAGTACCGGGACTTCAAGAGACCCAGTACTTC,CASSQVPGLQETQYF